The rows below give T cell receptor beta chains drawn from one sample of a study of blood T cell repertoires in COVID-19. Here immunoSEQ multiplex PCR was the method, and the copy in TCRdb shows in-frame clones only, minus some. The table records 140,000 to 150,000 clones, approximately 87% of them present only once. The sample consisted of peripheral blood. The receptors stem from a human donor in a cohort sampled during active COVID-19. The CDR3 runs from the conserved cysteine through the conserved F or W. The D gene is left open where the match is weak. Clone sizes are given selectively: once, few, many, or a class where the clone is expanded.

TRBJ2-1 once TRBV10-3 TRBD1 TGTGCCATCAAGGGTGACAGGGGGGACGACAATGAGCAGTTCTTC CAIKGDRGDDNEQFF
TRBJ1-4 . TRBV4-3 TRBD1 TGCGCCAGCAGCCAAGATACGGGGACAGGGAATGAAAAACTGTTTTTT CASSQDTGTGNEKLFF
TRBJ2-7 . TRBV7-2 TRBD2 TGTGCCAGCAGCTTCCCACCTGGCGGGGGTATGTACGAGCAGTACTTC CASSFPPGGGMYEQYF
TRBJ2-5 . TRBV5-6 . TGTGCCAGCAGCTTGAAGACAGTTCAAGAGACCCAGTACTTC CASSLKTVQETQYF
TRBJ1-3 . TRBV18 TRBD1 TGTGCCAGCTCACCTGGGACAGGGGGAAACACCATATATTTT CASSPGTGGNTIYF
TRBJ2-5 . TRBV15 . TGTGCCACCAGCAGAGACCCCGGGGGAGTACAAGAGACCCAGTACTTC CATSRDPGGVQETQYF
TRBJ2-1 . TRBV4-3 . TGCGCCAGCAGCCAAGAGTTCAGTTACTCCTACAATGAGCAGTTCTTC CASSQEFSYSYNEQFF
TRBJ2-3 . TRBV11-1 TRBD2 TGTGCCAGCGCGCGGGGGGGAACATTCACAGATACGCAGTATTTT CASARGGTFTDTQYF
TRBJ1-1 . TRBV30 TRBD1 TGTGCCTGGAACCTCCACAGGGGGCTGGCCACTGAAGCTTTCTTT CAWNLHRGLATEAFF
TRBJ1-1 . TRBV6-5 . TGTGCCAGCGACAGGCTCGCTGAAGCTTTCTTT CASDRLAEAFF
TRBJ1-2 few TRBV5-4 . TGTGCCAGCAGCGCGACCGGGAGGTTAGGCTACACCTTC CASSATGRLGYTF
TRBJ1-1 . TRBV28 . TGTGCCAGCCGCAGGTTGAACACTGAAGCTTTCTTT CASRRLNTEAFF
TRBJ2-5 . TRBV5-8 TRBD2 TGTGCCAGCAGCTTGGGCAGCGGGAGGGCCGGTCAGCGTCAGGAGACCCAGTACTTC CASSLGSGRAGQRQETQYF
TRBJ1-1 . TRBV6-6 . TGTGCCAGCAATTCGATGGCTGAGAACACTGAAGCTTTCTTT CASNSMAENTEAFF
TRBJ1-4 . TRBV7-2 . TGTGCCAGCAGCTTGTTCCCCCCCGGTTCGGGTAATGAAAAACTGTTTTTT CASSLFPPGSGNEKLFF
TRBJ1-1 . TRBV9 . TGTGCCAGCAGCAAAAGGCCAGGAGGGAACACTGAAGCTTTCTTT CASSKRPGGNTEAFF
TRBJ1-1 . TRBV7-6 . TGTGCCAGCAGCCTCGAGAGGGGGATGGCCGAAGCTTTCTTT CASSLERGMAEAFF
TRBJ1-2 . TRBV30 TRBD1 TGTGCCTCCCCGACAGGGAGTAGCGACTATGGCTACACCTTC CASPTGSSDYGYTF
TRBJ2-1 . TRBV9 . TGTGCCAGCAGCGTTTTGGACACGGGCAATGAGCAGTTCTTC CASSVLDTGNEQFF
TRBJ1-1 . TRBV19 . TGTGCCAGTAGAAGGGGTGGGGGCCGGAACACTGAAGCTTTCTTT CASRRGGGRNTEAFF
TRBJ1-6 . TRBV6-5 . TGTGCCAGCAGCCCGCCTCTCGGACCCCTCCACTTT CASSPPLGPLHF
TRBJ1-4 . TRBV14 TRBD1 TGTGCCAGCAGCCAAGATAGGGGGCCCCGAGAAAAACTGTTTTTT CASSQDRGPREKLFF
TRBJ1-5 . TRBV6-2/TRBV6-3 . TGTGCCAGCAGTTACGGAGGGAATCAGCCCCAGCATTTT CASSYGGNQPQHF
TRBJ1-5 . TRBV27 TRBD1 TGTGCCAGCAGTCCACAGACAGGGGTTCGTCAGCCCCAGCATTTT CASSPQTGVRQPQHF
TRBJ2-7 . TRBV4-2 TRBD2 TGTGCCAGCAGCCAAAGACTAGCGGGGGGCCATGACATCTACGAGCAGTACTTC CASSQRLAGGHDIYEQYF
TRBJ1-2 . TRBV15 TRBD1 TGTGCCACCAGCAGAGATTTGGGACAGGGGGCGCCTGGCTATGGCTACACCTTC CATSRDLGQGAPGYGYTF
TRBJ1-1 . TRBV5-6 . TGTGCCAGCAGCTTAAGGGGATGGGACACTGAAGCTTTCTTT CASSLRGWDTEAFF
TRBJ1-1 once TRBV5-1 TRBD1 TGCGCCAGCAGCCAGACAGGGGTGAACACTGAAGCTTTCTTT CASSQTGVNTEAFF
TRBJ2-7 . TRBV10-3 TRBD1 TGTGCCATCAGGCCCGGGACAGGGGACTACGAGCAGTACTTC CAIRPGTGDYEQYF
TRBJ2-2 . TRBV18 . TGTGCCAGCTCTCCAGTAGGACAGTCGACCGGGGAGCTGTTTTTT CASSPVGQSTGELFF
TRBJ1-3 . TRBV20-1 . TGCAGTGCTAGTCCGACTAGCTCTGGAAACACCATATATTTT CSASPTSSGNTIYF
TRBJ1-5 . TRBV15 . TGTGCCACCAGCAGAGAGGTCGGGGGAAATCAGCCCCAGCATTTT CATSREVGGNQPQHF